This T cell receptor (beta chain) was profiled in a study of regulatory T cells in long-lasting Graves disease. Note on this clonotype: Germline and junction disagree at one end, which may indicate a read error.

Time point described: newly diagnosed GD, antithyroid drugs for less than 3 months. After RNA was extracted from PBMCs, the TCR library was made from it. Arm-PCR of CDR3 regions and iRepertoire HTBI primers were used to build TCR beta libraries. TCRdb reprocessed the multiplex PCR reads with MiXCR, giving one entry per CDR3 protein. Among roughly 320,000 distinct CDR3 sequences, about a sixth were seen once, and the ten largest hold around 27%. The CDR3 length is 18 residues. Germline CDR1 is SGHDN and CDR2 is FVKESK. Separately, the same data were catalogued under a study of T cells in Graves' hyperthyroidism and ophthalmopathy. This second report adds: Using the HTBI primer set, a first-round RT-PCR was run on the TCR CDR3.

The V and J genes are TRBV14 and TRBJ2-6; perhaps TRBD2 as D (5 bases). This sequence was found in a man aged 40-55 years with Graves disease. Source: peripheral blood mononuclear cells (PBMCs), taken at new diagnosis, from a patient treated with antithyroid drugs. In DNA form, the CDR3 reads TGTGCCAGCAGCCAAGCGGGGTGGGATTTTTCTGGGACCAACGTCCTGACTTTC. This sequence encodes CASSQAGWDFSGTNVLTF. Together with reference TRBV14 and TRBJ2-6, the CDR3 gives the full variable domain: EAGVTQFPSHSVIEKGQTVTLRCDPISGHDNLYWYRRVMGKEIKFLLHFVKESKQDESGMPNNRFLAERTGGTYSTLKVQPAELEDSGVYFCASSQAGWDFSGTNVLTFGAGSRLTVL.